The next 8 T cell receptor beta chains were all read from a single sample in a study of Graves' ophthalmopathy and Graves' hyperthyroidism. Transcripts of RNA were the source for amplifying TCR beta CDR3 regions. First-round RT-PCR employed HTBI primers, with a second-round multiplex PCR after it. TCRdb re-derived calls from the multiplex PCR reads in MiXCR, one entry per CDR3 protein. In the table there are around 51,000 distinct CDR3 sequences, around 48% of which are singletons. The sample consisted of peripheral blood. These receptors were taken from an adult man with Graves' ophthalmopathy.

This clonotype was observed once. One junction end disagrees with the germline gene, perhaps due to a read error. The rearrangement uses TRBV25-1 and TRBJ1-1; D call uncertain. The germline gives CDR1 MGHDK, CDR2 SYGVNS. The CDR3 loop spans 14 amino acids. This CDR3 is CASSETRTNTEAFF. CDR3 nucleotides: TGTGCCAGCAGTGAGACACGTACGAACACCGAAGCTTTCTTT.

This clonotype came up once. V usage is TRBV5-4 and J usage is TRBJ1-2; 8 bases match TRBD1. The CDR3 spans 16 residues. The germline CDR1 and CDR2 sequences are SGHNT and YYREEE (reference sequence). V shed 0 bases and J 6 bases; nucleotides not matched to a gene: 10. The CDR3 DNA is TGTGCCAGCAGCTTGGAACAGGGGGTTCGCCAAGATGGCTACACCTTC. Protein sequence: CASSLEQGVRQDGYTF.

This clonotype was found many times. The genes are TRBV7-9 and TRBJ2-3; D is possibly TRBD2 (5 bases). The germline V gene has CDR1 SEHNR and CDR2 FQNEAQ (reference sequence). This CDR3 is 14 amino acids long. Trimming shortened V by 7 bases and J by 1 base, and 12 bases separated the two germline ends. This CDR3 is CASTPERRTDTQYF. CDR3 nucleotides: TGTGCCAGCACCCCGGAGCGGCGCACAGATACGCAGTATTTT.

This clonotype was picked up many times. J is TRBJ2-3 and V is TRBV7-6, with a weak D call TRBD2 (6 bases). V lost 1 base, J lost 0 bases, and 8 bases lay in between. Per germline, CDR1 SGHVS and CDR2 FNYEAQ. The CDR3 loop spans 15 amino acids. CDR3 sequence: CASSLGSGSTDTQYF. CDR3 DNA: TGTGCCAGCAGCTTAGGGAGCGGGAGCACAGATACGCAGTATTTT.

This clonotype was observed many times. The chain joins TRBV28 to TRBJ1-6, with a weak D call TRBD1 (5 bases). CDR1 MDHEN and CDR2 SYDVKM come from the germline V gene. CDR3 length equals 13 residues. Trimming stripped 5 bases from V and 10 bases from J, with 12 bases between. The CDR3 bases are TGTGCCAGCAGTCCATCTAAGGGGTCACCCCTCCACTTT. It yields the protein CASSPSKGSPLHF.

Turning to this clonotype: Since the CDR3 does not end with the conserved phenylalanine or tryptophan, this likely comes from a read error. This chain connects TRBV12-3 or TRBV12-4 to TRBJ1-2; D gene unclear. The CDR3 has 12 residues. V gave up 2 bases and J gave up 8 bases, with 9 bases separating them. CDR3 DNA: TGTGCCAGCAGTTTATCGACGGGCGGCTACACCCTC. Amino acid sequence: CASSLSTGGYTL.

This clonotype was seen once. For the CDR3, the DNA is TGTGCCAGTAGTTCTTTGGCAGGGGGGGATCATACGCAGTATTTT. This gives the protein CASSSLAGGDHTQYF. The rearrangement joins TRBV19 to TRBJ2-3; D may be TRBD1 or TRBD2 (7 bases each). Trimming took 5 bases from V and 7 from J, leaving 19 bases between them. CDR1 LNHDA and CDR2 SQIVND come from the germline V gene (reference sequence). The CDR3 totals 15 residues.

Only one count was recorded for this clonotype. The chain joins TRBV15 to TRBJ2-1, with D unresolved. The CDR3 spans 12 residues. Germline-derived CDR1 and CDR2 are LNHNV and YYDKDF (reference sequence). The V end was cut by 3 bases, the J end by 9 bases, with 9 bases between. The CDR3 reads CATSSPRSEQFF. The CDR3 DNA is TGTGCCACCAGCAGTCCTCGGAGTGAGCAGTTCTTC.